This paragraph reports one TCR beta chain. Its antigen is still unknown. Per-base quality was not reported, and no clone a single base away is much larger than it. The junction shows trimming of 1 base on V and 1 base on J, and the gene matches do not reach 9 bases of it. The cysteine opens and the phenylalanine closes a CDR3 of 18 amino acids. Just the 54-base CDR3 DNA is kept, in frame starting at base 1. CDR1 and CDR2 are drawn from the germline V gene (reference sequence): LNHDA, SQIVND. Libraries were built with the immunoSEQ multiplex PCR assay. In the original analysis: A statistical classification framework was developed to diagnose cytomegalovirus status using the catalog of TCR beta chain sequences. The table was pulled from immuneACCESS by TCRdb, which kept in-frame rearrangements only. Such tables lose some clones; where checked, under half of the loss comes from unresolved V genes, and the rest has no known cause. V, J and clone size derive from that table, while D and trimming were established from the DNA sequence. Counted in this sample were 95,000 to 150,000 clones; about 96% of them appeared once. The ten largest clonotypes hold 1.7% of the sample.

Donors formed part of the validation cohort, which comprised fewer than 150 subjects and was distinct from the first cohort of some 700 subjects. This entry comes from a study of cytomegalovirus exposure and HLA in healthy donors (dated by TCRdb to 2016 to 2017). Notes on the research overall: The 500 to 800 repertoires of the first cohort and the roughly 120 validation repertoires were produced on the same platform, according to a later analysis. The study aimed to test whether signatures of past pathogen exposure could be identified by cataloging public T cell receptors. In addition to the first cohort of around 670 subjects, a separate validation cohort of 130 or so different subjects was used. The study combined high-throughput TCR immunosequencing, statistical association of individual TCRs with disease status, and machine learning to predict cytomegalovirus infection status.

Summary of the overall study and its limitations: In both the original and validation cohorts, the classifier was reported to diagnose cytomegalovirus status with high specificity and sensitivity. A total of 150 or so TCR beta chains were listed by the study as associated with cytomegalovirus. In vitro tests confirmed that a few of the cytomegalovirus-associated TCR beta chains recognize cytomegalovirus antigens. Of the cluster scores, roughly 95% were above 0 in a later analysis, which found that TCRs clustered in the first cohort also tended to co-occur in the 95 to 150 validation repertoires. Most TCR sequences were observed very rarely across donors, whereas some public TCRs were present in many individuals. The authors suggested that the approach could potentially be extended to other disease states and immunological phenotypes. A later analysis lacked HLA typing for the validation cohort, so it scored co-occurrence in that cohort across all 120 or so repertoires.

The receptor chain draws on TRBV19 and TRBJ1-1; the junction holds 10 bases that match TRBD1. Material: PBMCs. This clonotype originated in a man aged 18 to 30 in good health and CMV-seronegative. The CDR3: CASSIVYGQGVTNTEAFF. The DNA is TGTGCCAGTAGTATAGTATATGGACAGGGGGTGACGAACACTGAAGCTTTCTTT.